Listed below are T cell receptor beta chains from one sample, sequenced in a study of cytomegalovirus exposure and HLA in healthy donors. The data were produced by immunoSEQ multiplex PCR, yet TCRdb's version contains in-frame clones alone and is incomplete. The sample records over 150,000 clones, 70% to 90% being singletons. Sequenced: PBMCs. All receptors derive from a woman in her twenties or thirties in good health and CMV-seronegative. Each CDR3 is given with its conserved first and last residue. Fields, in order: J gene, V gene, clone size, CDR3 length, D gene, CDR3 protein, CDR3 DNA. The D gene is left open where the match is weak. Clone sizes are given selectively: once, few, many, or a class where the clone is expanded.

TRBJ1-4 | TRBV29-1 | NA | 11 | NA | CSVEAGEKLFF | TGCAGCGTTGAAGCCGGTGAAAAACTGTTTTTT
TRBJ1-1 | TRBV6-1 | NA | 14 | NA | CASSEVGLNTEAFF | TGTGCCAGCAGTGAAGTGGGCCTGAACACTGAAGCTTTCTTT
TRBJ1-4 | TRBV28 | NA | 13 | TRBD1 | CASSPGTDEKLFF | TGTGCCAGCAGTCCCGGGACAGATGAAAAACTGTTTTTT
TRBJ1-1 | TRBV28 | NA | 13 | NA | CASRDFMNTEAFF | TGTGCCAGCAGGGACTTCATGAACACTGAAGCTTTCTTT
TRBJ2-1 | TRBV27 | NA | 16 | TRBD2 | CASSPPWTSGMNEQFF | TGTGCCAGCAGTCCTCCATGGACTAGCGGGATGAATGAGCAGTTCTTC
TRBJ2-1 | TRBV2 | NA | 12 | NA | CASNGGPGEQFF | TGTGCCAGCAATGGGGGCCCGGGGGAGCAGTTCTTC
TRBJ2-7 | TRBV4-3 | NA | 15 | NA | CASSQDAGMGYEQYF | TGCGCCAGCAGCCAAGATGCAGGGATGGGCTACGAGCAGTACTTC
TRBJ2-2 | TRBV18 | few | 13 | TRBD2 | CASSPRGSGELFF | TGTGCCAGCTCACCGCGCGGGAGCGGGGAGCTGTTTTTT
TRBJ1-2 | TRBV7-8 | few | 15 | NA | CASSLVSSGNYGYTF | TGTGCCAGCAGCTTAGTATCTTCAGGGAACTATGGCTACACCTTC
TRBJ2-3 | TRBV7-9 | NA | 13 | NA | CASSSQGADTQYF | TGTGCCAGCAGTTCCCAGGGCGCAGATACGCAGTATTTT
TRBJ2-1 | TRBV7-3 | NA | 17 | TRBD1 | CASSLYSRGQGGGEQFF | TGTGCCAGCAGCTTATATTCTCGGGGACAGGGGGGAGGTGAGCAGTTCTTC
TRBJ2-5 | TRBV11-2 | NA | 18 | NA | CASSLVSAGTWSGETQYF | TGTGCCAGCAGCTTAGTTTCGGCAGGGACTTGGAGTGGAGAGACCCAGTACTTC
TRBJ1-2 | TRBV28 | NA | 14 | NA | CASSYRGGSYGYTF | TGTGCCAGCAGCTACCGCGGGGGATCCTATGGCTACACCTTC
TRBJ2-5 | TRBV7-2 | NA | 18 | TRBD2 | CASSLASRGLAGEETQYF | TGTGCCAGCAGCTTAGCGAGTAGGGGGCTAGCGGGAGAAGAGACCCAGTACTTC
TRBJ2-7 | TRBV6-5 | NA | 14 | TRBD1 | CASSPGQGAYEQYF | TGTGCCAGCAGTCCGGGACAGGGGGCCTACGAGCAGTACTTC
TRBJ1-1 | TRBV5-1 | NA | 13 | NA | CASSFVLNTEAFF | TGCGCCAGCAGCTTTGTCTTGAACACTGAAGCTTTCTTT
TRBJ1-2 | TRBV28 | NA | 10 | NA | CAAGDYGYTF | TGTGCTGCCGGGGACTATGGCTACACCTTC
TRBJ1-5 | TRBV18 | NA | 15 | NA | CASSPSGGGLQPQHF | TGTGCCAGCTCTCCCAGCGGGGGTGGTCTTCAGCCCCAGCATTTT
TRBJ2-7 | TRBV2 | NA | 16 | NA | CASSATGRPVIYEQYF | TGTGCCAGCAGTGCTACAGGGCGCCCTGTTATCTACGAGCAGTACTTC
TRBJ2-7 | TRBV27 | once | 12 | NA | CASRGEGWEQYF | TGTGCCAGCAGAGGTGAGGGATGGGAGCAGTACTTC
TRBJ2-3 | TRBV9 | NA | 14 | TRBD2 | CASSRAGVADTQYF | TGTGCCAGCAGTCGAGCGGGAGTCGCAGATACGCAGTATTTT
TRBJ2-3 | TRBV18 | NA | 16 | NA | CASSPSAGRSTDTQYF | TGTGCCAGCTCACCGTCCGCCGGTCGTAGCACAGATACGCAGTATTTT
TRBJ1-1 | TRBV30 | NA | 18 | TRBD1 | CAWSGVSGRGRPNTEAFF | TGTGCCTGGAGTGGAGTGTCCGGCAGGGGGCGGCCTAACACTGAAGCTTTCTTT
TRBJ2-2 | TRBV29-1 | once | 14 | TRBD2 | CSVESAGVPGELFF | TGCAGCGTTGAGTCTGCGGGAGTCCCCGGGGAGCTGTTTTTT
TRBJ2-1 | TRBV6-1 | NA | 15 | TRBD1 | CASRGGQGKYNEQFF | TGTGCCAGCAGAGGAGGACAGGGGAAATACAATGAGCAGTTCTTC
TRBJ2-7 | TRBV7-6 | NA | 19 | TRBD2 | CASSFTEVGLAGISYEQYF | TGTGCCAGCAGCTTCACAGAAGTGGGACTAGCGGGAATATCCTACGAGCAGTACTTC
TRBJ2-2 | TRBV19 | few | 15 | NA | CASNGRKGDTGELFF | TGTGCCAGTAATGGGCGGAAGGGGGACACCGGGGAGCTGTTTTTT
TRBJ2-7 | TRBV4-3 | NA | 15 | NA | CASSQAAAASYEQYF | TGCGCCAGCAGCCAAGCTGCGGCAGCCTCCTACGAGCAGTACTTC
TRBJ2-7 | TRBV29-1 | NA | 19 | TRBD1 | CSVEESAGAGTGPPYEQYF | TGCAGCGTTGAAGAATCTGCCGGCGCCGGGACAGGACCTCCCTACGAGCAGTACTTC
TRBJ2-7 | TRBV5-6 | NA | 15 | TRBD1 | CASSLYGTGAYEQYF | TGTGCCAGCAGCTTGTATGGGACAGGGGCTTACGAGCAGTACTTC
TRBJ1-3 | TRBV5-4 | NA | 10 | TRBD1 | CASPRTGWYF | TGTGCCAGCCCCCGGACAGGGTGGTATTTT
TRBJ1-1 | TRBV27 | once | 13 | NA | CASMPRGNTEAFF | TGTGCCAGCATGCCCAGGGGGAACACTGAAGCTTTCTTT
TRBJ2-7 | TRBV6-5 | NA | 15 | NA | CASSYSGLRPYEQYF | TGTGCCAGCAGTTACTCGGGGCTGCGACCCTACGAGCAGTACTTC
TRBJ1-1 | TRBV29-1 | once | 13 | TRBD1 | CSVTGDVNTEAFF | TGCAGCGTTACAGGGGACGTGAACACTGAAGCTTTCTTT
TRBJ2-7 | TRBV6-6 | once | 13 | NA | CASTSGSYYEQYF | TGTGCCAGCACCTCCGGGAGCTACTACGAGCAGTACTTC
TRBJ2-1 | TRBV7-9 | NA | 14 | TRBD1 | CASSFPDRGNEQFF | TGTGCCAGCAGCTTTCCCGACAGGGGGAATGAGCAGTTCTTC
TRBJ2-5 | TRBV5-1 | NA | 14 | TRBD1 | CASSSTGVGETQYF | TGCGCCAGCAGCTCGACAGGGGTTGGTGAGACCCAGTACTTC
TRBJ2-7 | TRBV2 | NA | 12 | NA | CASSESGHEQYF | TGTGCCAGCAGTGAAAGTGGCCACGAGCAGTACTTC
TRBJ2-5 | TRBV30 | NA | 12 | NA | CAWEAYQETQYF | TGTGCCTGGGAAGCGTACCAAGAGACCCAGTACTTC